The T cell receptor beta chain under discussion was sequenced for a study of blood T cell repertoires in COVID-19. Across the study: Samples taken during acute and convalescent COVID-19 were collected in the United States, Italy and Spain.

V dropped 0 bases and J dropped 8; count of bases not matched to a gene: 7. This CDR3 is 15 amino acids long. Germline CDR1 LGHDT, CDR2 YNNKEL (reference sequence). TCRdb keeps only in-frame clones here, not all; method: immunoSEQ multiplex PCR. The sample contains some 67,000 clones, about four fifths of which appear only once. This chain joins TRBV3-1 (or the pseudogene TRBV3-2) and TRBJ1-2; 9 nucleotides agree with TRBD1. The origin of this receptor is a woman aged 55-69 years with acute or convalescent COVID-19. The sequenced material came from peripheral blood. DNA of the CDR3: TGTGCCAGCAGCCAAGAGGCACAGGGGGCTGGCGGCTACACCTTC. Amino acids: CASSQEAQGAGGYTF.